The clone carrying this T cell receptor (beta chain) was observed a handful of times. Its antigen is currently unknown. What was sequenced were expressed TCRB transcripts, since all of the isolated RNA had been reverse transcribed. Clones were read by immunoSEQ multiplex PCR, and TCRdb kept only the in-frame ones, dropping some. The sample gives 150,000 to 190,000 clones, about 9.3% of which show up once; 0.45% to 0.5% is in the top ten. V was pared by 4 bases and J by 6 bases, with 10 bases of the junction left unmatched. Per the germline V gene, CDR1 is SGHNT and CDR2 is YYREEE (reference sequence). CDR3 length equals 16 residues. The data belong to a study of beta chain features in type 1 diabetes. General study results and limits: Researchers report that Type 1 diabetes patients had moderately but significantly shorter TCRB CDR3s across all four CD4+ subsets.

Specimen: central memory CD4+ T cells from blood. The source of this sequence is a man aged 25 to 40 with type 1 diabetes. The J gene is TRBJ2-2, the V gene TRBV5-4, with TRBD2 identical over 9 bases. The CDR3 loop reads CASSPGLAQVAGELFF. CDR3 sequence (DNA): TGTGCCAGCAGCCCGGGACTAGCACAGGTTGCCGGGGAGCTGTTTTTT.